The entry that follows covers one TCR beta chain sequence. With 3 bases removed from V and 6 bases from J, the gap between germline ends came to 9 bases. This CDR3 comprises 13 residues. In germline, CDR1 is MNHNS, CDR2 SASEGT. The data belong to a study of blood T cell repertoires in COVID-19. Study information: Sources were T cells, B-cell-depleted T cells, or PBMCs; the material itself was cDNA or gDNA.

In the source study's methods: Nucleated cell counts were estimated from reference gene primer amplification. TCRdb's table, derived via immunoSEQ multiplex PCR, lists solely in-frame clones and lacks some. The DNA was the basis for D and trimming; V, J and clone size are from that table. This sample has 100,000 to 150,000 clones, with more than 80% found just once. The V gene is TRBV6-1, the J gene TRBJ1-5; D gene unclear. Sequences were obtained from peripheral blood. This TCR was sampled from a woman older than 75 with COVID-19, enrolled during active disease. The CDR3 nucleotides read TGTGCCAGCAGTGACGGGATAGGTCAGCCCCAGCATTTT. Protein product: CASSDGIGQPQHF.